Below, one TCR beta chain is given with its context. The antigen is undetermined. 60 Vbeta and 13 Jbeta primers were used in PCR. Assay: immunoSEQ multiplex PCR; the TCRdb copy retains only in-frame clones and omits some. The sample holds 250,000 to 350,000 clones, 80% seen once. The sample comes from a study of cytomegalovirus exposure and HLA in healthy donors. Findings and caveats of the study: The analysis excluded some indistinguishable V segments, including TRBV6-2 and TRBV6-3. In a later analysis, more than 15,000 TCR beta sequences were associated with HLA alleles at 0.05 false discovery rate. A previous analysis found most TCR beta V segments productive roughly 90% or roughly 30% of the time.

Germline CDR1 SQVTM, CDR2 ANQGSEA. CDR3 length: 12 amino acids. Trimming took 1 base from V and 4 from J, leaving 8 bases between them. The material sequenced was PBMCs. The chain joins TRBV29-1 to TRBJ2-7; D might be TRBD1 (6 bases). This receptor was identified in a girl aged 2 to 9 in good health and CMV-seronegative. In DNA, the CDR3 is TGCAGCGTTGAAGTACAGGGATACGAGCAGTACTTC. Translating gives CSVEVQGYEQYF.